This T cell receptor beta chain was captured in a study of blood T cell repertoires in COVID-19. Study context: Whether acute or convalescent, the COVID-19 samples came from the United States, Italy and Spain.

Method: immunoSEQ multiplex PCR; TCRdb's copy keeps in-frame clones and lacks some. The sample yields around 220,000 clones, approximately 87% seen once. Material for sequencing was peripheral blood. This TCR was sampled from a woman aged 45-65 years with acute or convalescent COVID-19.

As DNA, the CDR3 is TGTGCCAGCAGCGCACAGGGGGCAGCGGCAGATACGCAGTATTTT. Its translation is CASSAQGAAADTQYF. The chain carries TRBV5-8 and TRBJ2-3; TRBD1 agrees at 9 bases. Trimming took 4 bases from V and 4 from J; bases not matched to a gene: 7. The germline CDR1 and CDR2 sequences are SGHTS and YDEGEE. CDR3 length: 15 amino acids.